The 23 T cell receptor beta chains listed next were all sequenced from one sample in a study of cytomegalovirus exposure and HLA in healthy donors. PCR employed 60 Vbeta and 13 Jbeta primers. Using immunoSEQ multiplex PCR, the repertoire was profiled, and TCRdb retains in-frame clones only, with some absent. This sample has 100,000 or so clones, with about 80% found just once. Sequencing input: PBMCs. Every receptor here comes from a man between 50 and 59 years old in good health and CMV-seropositive.

This sequence joins TRBV6-1 and TRBJ2-1; D might be TRBD2 (6 bases). The CDR3 sequence is 13 residues long. V was cut by 10 bases and J by 6 bases, with 16 bases left in between. Germline V gives CDR1 MNHNS, CDR2 SASEGT. CDR3 DNA sequence: TGTGCCAACGGCAAGGAGGGCCTCAATGAGCAGTTCTTC. Amino acids: CANGKEGLNEQFF.

This clone was found a few times. This chain links TRBV4-2 with TRBJ2-2, with 7 bases identical to TRBD2. V trimming: 4 bases; J trimming: 3 bases; junction bases outside the gene matches: 11. The CDR3 has 17 residues. The V gene's germline CDR1 is LGHNA and CDR2 YNFKEQ. CDR3 protein: CASSRREGGRDTGELFF. For the CDR3, the DNA is TGTGCCAGCAGCCGAAGGGAGGGTGGCCGGGACACCGGGGAGCTGTTTTTT.

This clone was picked up one time. The rearrangement links TRBV11-2 to TRBJ1-6; the D gene is possibly TRBD1 (5 bases). CDR3 length: 14 amino acids. V dropped 1 base and J dropped 7 bases, with 8 bases sitting between them. Per the germline V gene, CDR1 is SGHAT and CDR2 is FQNNGV. For the CDR3, the DNA is TGTGCCAGCAGCTTAGTGTCAGGGAATTCACCCCTCCACTTT. This translates into CASSLVSGNSPLHF.

This sequence joins TRBV4-1 and TRBJ2-2; no reliable D call. V dropped 3 bases and J dropped 0 bases, with 8 bases sitting between them. Germline V lookup: CDR1 MGHRA, CDR2 YSYEKL. The CDR3 covers 15 residues. Written as DNA, the CDR3 is TGCGCCAGCAGCCAGTACAACGCGAACACCGGGGAGCTGTTTTTT. It specifies CASSQYNANTGELFF.

The V call is TRBV5-1, the J call TRBJ1-2, with no clear D. CDR3 length: 15 residues. Germline V gene lookup returns CDR1 SGHRS and CDR2 YFSETQ. With 0 bases removed from V and 7 bases from J, the gap between germline ends came to 16 bases. The CDR3 region has the DNA TGCGCCAGCAGCTTGGAACTCGGACTCACGAGTGGCTACACCTTC. This encodes CASSLELGLTSGYTF.

J is TRBJ2-1 and V is TRBV6-1; TRBD2 matches 7 bases. This CDR3 has 15 residues. The junction had 12 bases not matched to a gene; V was cut back by 4 bases and J by 9 bases. CDR1 and CDR2 (germline): MNHNS, SASEGT. The CDR3 bases are TGTGCCAGCAGTGCAGTGGCGGGAGCTCCGGGTGAGCAGTTCTTC. Protein product: CASSAVAGAPGEQFF.

J is TRBJ2-5 and V is TRBV2; a possible D gene is TRBD2 (5 bases). The V and J ends lost 8 bases and 6 bases respectively, with 16 bases between them. Germline CDR1 is SNHLY and CDR2 is FYNNEI. CDR3 size: 13 residues. The CDR3 reads CASCQEREKTQYF. In DNA, the CDR3 is TGTGCCAGCTGCCAGGAGAGGGAAAAGACCCAGTACTTC. The variable domain in full, completed from reference TRBV2 and TRBJ2-5, reads EPEVTQTPSHQVTQMGQEVILRCVPISNHLYFYWYRQILGQKVEFLVSFYNNEISEKSEIFDDQFSVERPDGSNFTLKIRSTKLEDSAMYFCASCQEREKTQYFGPGTRLLVL.

This chain links TRBV2 with TRBJ2-1, with a possible D match to TRBD2 (5 bases). There are 16 residues in the CDR3. Germline V gene sequence: CDR1 SNHLY, CDR2 FYNNEI. Between the trimmed V and J ends, which lost 2 bases and 3 bases, there was a span of 14 bases. CDR3 nucleotide sequence: TGTGCCAGCAGTGAATCTGGCGGGCGGTACTACAATGAGCAGTTCTTC. This encodes CASSESGGRYYNEQFF.

The gene calls are TRBV7-3 and TRBJ2-7; TRBD1 aligns across 9 bases. Germline V gives CDR1 SGHTA, CDR2 FQGTGA. CDR3 length equals 14 residues. Trimming cost V 5 bases and J 7 bases; bases outside gene matches: 9. CDR3 in DNA: TGTGCCAGCAGCCCAGGGACAGGGAGTAGAGAGCAGTACTTC. It is translated as CASSPGTGSREQYF.

In this sample, this clone turned up once. The chain uses TRBV28 and TRBJ1-4, with D unresolved. Germline V gene lookup returns CDR1 MDHEN and CDR2 SYDVKM. CDR3 length equals 12 residues. The V and J ends lost 4 bases and 3 bases respectively, with 3 bases between them. The DNA for the CDR3 is TGTGCCAGCAGTTCCTCTAATGAAAAACTGTTTTTT. It specifies CASSSSNEKLFF.

The genes are TRBV5-1 and TRBJ2-1; 10 bases match TRBD2. Per the germline V gene, CDR1 is SGHRS and CDR2 is YFSETQ. The CDR3 spans 14 residues. The V segment lost 0 bases and the J segment 14 bases; nucleotides outside the gene matches: 8. The chain's CDR3 is CASSLGLAGAEEFF. The CDR3 bases are TGCGCCAGCAGCTTGGGCCTAGCGGGAGCGGAGGAGTTCTTC.

The chain joins TRBV1 to TRBJ2-7; the D call in the table, TRBD1, was not verified against the DNA. TRBV1 is a recognized pseudogene. The CDR3 has 16 residues. The CDR3 loop reads CTSSQEGDRGRWMSYF. The CDR3 DNA is TGCACCAGCAGCCAAGAGGGGGACAGGGGGCGATGGATGTCGTACTTC.

The chain has TRBV7-9 and TRBJ1-6, with a weak D call TRBD1 (5 bases). Trimming took 6 bases from V and 5 from J, leaving 17 bases between them. The CDR3 consists of 16 residues. CDR1 is SEHNR, CDR2 FQNEAQ, per germline (reference sequence). In DNA, the CDR3 is TGTGCCAGCAGGTTAAAGTGTGTCAGGGATAATTCACCCCTCCACTTT. It specifies CASRLKCVRDNSPLHF.

The chain couples TRBV5-1 to TRBJ2-1, with a tentative D call TRBD2 (5 bases). The CDR3 covers 15 residues. Germline loops: CDR1 SGHRS, CDR2 YFSETQ. Deletions cut 2 bases from V and 9 bases from J, with 18 bases between. The CDR3 here is CASSLSSGSEGEQFF. The CDR3 DNA sequence: TGCGCCAGCAGCTTATCGTCCGGGTCCGAGGGTGAGCAGTTCTTC. The whole variable domain, filled in from reference TRBV5-1 and TRBJ2-1, reads KAGVTQTPRYLIKTRGQQVTLSCSPISGHRSVSWYQQTPGQGLQFLFEYFSETQRNKGNFPGRFSGRQFSNSRSEMNVSTLELGDSALYLCASSLSSGSEGEQFFGPGTRLTVL.

The genes are TRBV14 and TRBJ1-4; D call uncertain. CDR3 size: 13 residues. Germline values: CDR1 SGHDN, CDR2 FVKESK. V lost 4 bases and J lost 4, with 7 bases in between. CDR3 nucleotide sequence: TGTGCCAGCAGCCCAGACTATAATGAAAAACTGTTTTTT. Translated: CASSPDYNEKLFF.

The J gene is TRBJ2-3, the V gene TRBV4-2, with D unclear. The V gene lost 3 bases and the J gene lost 1 base, with 8 bases spanning the gap. Germline assignment: CDR1 LGHNA and CDR2 YNFKEQ. The CDR3 totals 14 residues. This CDR3 is CASSQEFGTDTQYF. In DNA, the CDR3 is TGTGCCAGCAGCCAGGAGTTCGGCACAGATACGCAGTATTTT.

This clone was detected only once. This sequence joins TRBV6-1 and TRBJ1-1; D is possibly TRBD1 (6 bases). Trimming took off 9 bases at V and 1 base at J, with 12 bases between the two ends. The CDR3 has 13 amino acids. Germline V lookup: CDR1 MNHNS, CDR2 SASEGT. The CDR3: CASTGGTNTEAFF. DNA for the CDR3: TGTGCCAGTACTGGGGGCACGAACACTGAAGCTTTCTTT.

The V call is TRBV15, the J call TRBJ1-5; a possible D gene is TRBD1 (5 bases). Trimming left V 0 bases short and J 7 bases short, with 19 bases between. Looked up from germline, CDR1 is LNHNV and CDR2 is YYDKDF (reference sequence). The CDR3 is 17 residues long. The DNA of the CDR3 is TGTGCCACCAGCAGAGATCTTACCGGGGGTGCAGAACAGCCCCAGCATTTT. It codes for CATSRDLTGGAEQPQHF.

The chain recombines TRBV5-1 with TRBJ2-1; 9 nucleotides match TRBD2. The junction had 9 bases not matched to a gene; V was cut back by 0 bases and J by 11 bases. The CDR3 has 15 amino acids. Germline V lookup: CDR1 SGHRS, CDR2 YFSETQ. CDR3 amino acids: CASSLGLAAFEKQFF. CDR3 nucleotides: TGCGCCAGCAGCTTGGGACTAGCGGCATTTGAGAAGCAGTTCTTC.

V and J are TRBV12-5 and TRBJ2-2, with 9 nucleotides matching TRBD1. Trimming removed 4 bases from V and 2 bases from J; junction bases left unmatched: 5. CDR3 length equals 16 residues. Germline values: CDR1 LGHNT, CDR2 FRNRAP. The DNA of the CDR3 is TGTGCTAGTGGTTCTCGGGGACAGGGTAACACCGGGGAGCTGTTTTTT. This codes for CASGSRGQGNTGELFF. Full variable domain (missing parts from reference TRBV12-5 and TRBJ2-2): DARVTQTPRHKVTEMGQEVTMRCQPILGHNTVFWYRQTMMQGLELLAYFRNRAPLDDSGMPKDRFSAEMPDATLATLKIQPSEPRDSAVYFCASGSRGQGNTGELFFGEGSRLTVL.

The table lists this clone with a few counts. The chain employs TRBV5-1 and TRBJ1-6, with no clear D. The CDR3 has 15 residues. CDR1 and CDR2 (germline): SGHRS, YFSETQ. V was trimmed by 0 bases and J by 10 bases, leaving 14 bases between them. CDR3 loop: CASSLVRVGESPLHF. DNA of the CDR3: TGCGCCAGCAGCTTGGTTAGGGTCGGGGAATCACCCCTCCACTTT.

This rearrangement joins TRBV9 to TRBJ1-5; 9 bases are shared with TRBD1. Germline V gene sequence: CDR1 SGDLS, CDR2 YYNGEE. V was pared by 3 bases and J by 7 bases, with 8 bases of the junction left unmatched. This CDR3 contains 15 residues. This CDR3 reads CASSAGTGSTQPQHF. For the CDR3, the DNA is TGTGCCAGCAGCGCCGGGACAGGGTCCACGCAGCCCCAGCATTTT.

The gene calls are TRBV30 and TRBJ1-2; 10 positions agree with TRBD1. The germline CDR1 and CDR2 sequences are GTSNPN and SVGIG (reference sequence). This CDR3 comprises 14 residues. The J segment lost 3 bases and the V segment lost 6 bases, leaving 7 bases of the junction unmatched. The CDR3 region is CACWLGTGDYGYTF. The CDR3 bases are TGTGCCTGTTGGCTAGGGACAGGGGACTATGGCTACACCTTC.